The rows below give T cell receptor beta chains drawn from one sample of a study of cytomegalovirus exposure and HLA in healthy donors. Produced via immunoSEQ multiplex PCR; TCRdb's table is partial and in-frame only. The profile shows some 85,000 clones, approximately 76% of them singletons. The sample taken for sequencing was PBMCs. All receptors come from a male donor in good health and CMV-seronegative. CDR3s include the opening cysteine and the closing phenylalanine or tryptophan. Each record gives: CDR3 protein, J gene, V gene.

CASSLDRASEQFF	TRBJ2-1	TRBV9
CASSNGGTGLSGANVLTF	TRBJ2-6	TRBV19
CASSDRRVDEKLFF	TRBJ1-4	TRBV25-1
CASSYSGIGFWPQHF	TRBJ1-5	TRBV5-1
CASTERDSYNSPLHF	TRBJ1-6	TRBV25-1
CASSQGSGQANSGANVLTF	TRBJ2-6	TRBV4-3
CASLRQGVSGTYSYEQYF	TRBJ2-7	TRBV2
CASSRTVNSPLHF	TRBJ1-6	TRBV28
CASSSSGVSYEQYF	TRBJ2-7	TRBV7-6
CASSRQAHTEAFF	TRBJ1-1	TRBV19
CASNKREGSYEQYF	NA	TRBV6-6
CASSFYRLESPLHF	TRBJ1-6	TRBV27
CASMDRGNWTTEAFF	TRBJ1-1	TRBV11-2
CSVEDYQGSEAFF	TRBJ1-1	TRBV29-1